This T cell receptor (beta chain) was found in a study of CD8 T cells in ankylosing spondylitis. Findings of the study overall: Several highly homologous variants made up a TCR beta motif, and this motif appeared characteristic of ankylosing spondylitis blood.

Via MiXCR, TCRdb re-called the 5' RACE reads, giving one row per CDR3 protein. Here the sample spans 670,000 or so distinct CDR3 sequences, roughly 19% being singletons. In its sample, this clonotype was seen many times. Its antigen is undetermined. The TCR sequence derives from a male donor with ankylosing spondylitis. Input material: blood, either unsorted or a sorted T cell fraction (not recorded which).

CDR3 region: CSARLHWVAGGYGYTF. The CDR3 DNA follows: TGCAGTGCTAGACTTCATTGGGTGGCCGGCGGCTATGGCTACACCTTC. This sequence joins TRBV20-1 and TRBJ1-2, with unresolved D. With 2 bases removed from V and 4 bases from J, the gap between germline ends came to 20 bases. This CDR3 spans 16 amino acids. Per germline, CDR1 DFQATT and CDR2 SNEGSKA (reference sequence).